This note documents a single T cell receptor (beta chain) sequence. Time point given: patch test 3, about 24 weeks after DPC sensitization. The treatment was: therapeutic diphenylcyclopropenone sensitization with weekly scalp DPC. TCRdb itself ran the RACE reads through MiXCR, one entry per CDR3 protein. The sample yields around 85,000 distinct CDR3 sequences, roughly 13% seen once. The data stem from a study of human T cells and chemical hapten exposure. Trimming pared 3 bases from V and 9 bases from J, leaving 9 bases between. The CDR3 sequence is 13 residues long. The germline gives CDR1 WNHNN, CDR2 SYGVQD (reference sequence).

The chain joins TRBV10-1 to TRBJ1-6; tentative D call: TRBD1 (5 bases). This clonotype was sampled from a woman between 50 and 59 years old with alopecia areata. Some clones in this sample may be carry-over from other donors' samples. The specimen comprised whole blood, sampled in connection with sensitization to the hapten diphenylcyclopropenone (DPC). CDR3 in DNA: TGCGCCAGCAGTGACAGGGCCGGTTCACCCCTCCACTTT. It translates to CASSDRAGSPLHF.